This T cell receptor (beta chain) was found in a study of T-cell memory formation after mild COVID-19 listed by TCRdb under 2021. Looking at the study overall: TCR sequence clusters from the two donors were found to be largely donor specific. T-cell clones expanding and contracting after mild COVID-19 in a couple of donors were tracked by longitudinal TCRalpha and TCRbeta repertoire sequencing. Two young, previously healthy adult volunteers, one female and one male, were included in the cohort.

A word on this clonotype: Its antigen specificity is not known. There are no base qualities to consult, and no much larger clone falls within one base.

Results the study describes overall, beyond this receptor: The second-wave clones that peaked on day 37 were not confirmed to be SARS-CoV-2 specific. Clones contracting from day 15 to 85 had balanced CD4/CD8 phenotypes, while a second wave expanding from day 15 to 37 was biased towards CD4+. Contracting CD4+ clones were located mainly in the CM and EM memory subsets, whereas CD8+ clones were found to be enriched in EMRA. The study included only two mild cases, and larger cohorts that include severe cases with pre-infection samples were judged to be necessary. The detection of some responding clones in pre-infection memory suggests that pre-existing cross-reactive memory T cells joined the SARS-CoV-2 response.

Ficoll-Paque density gradient centrifugation was used to isolate PBMCs. Sequencing used an Illumina NovaSeq 6000. TCRalpha and TCRbeta cDNA libraries were built by 5'RACE with constant-segment primers, adding sample barcodes and unique molecular identifiers. Trizol reagent was used to extract RNA from every sample. Libraries were amplified in two PCR steps, with a second sample barcode and Illumina TruSeq adapters added in the second step. The libraries were sequenced on an Illumina NovaSeq using 2 x 150 bp paired-end reads. Per the original workflow: Demultiplexing of reads and collapsing into UMI-guided consensus sequences were performed with migec v1.2.7. Using mixcr v2.1.11, UMI consensuses were aligned to TRA and TRB V and J templates and then assembled into clonotypes. A clonotype was counted as expanded or contracted only when both edgeR and NoisET called the clonotype significant, with the noise models trained on biological replicates. For edgeR calls, the cutoffs were a false discovery rate-adjusted p below 0.01 and a log2 fold-change threshold of 1. As an exploratory analysis of dynamics, max-normalized trajectories of the 1000 most abundant clonotypes were examined with PCA combined with hierarchical clustering. Separately sequenced CD4+ and CD8+ repertoires were used to assign a CD4 or CD8 phenotype to each responding clone. TCRdb passed the public sequencing reads through fastp at Q25 and MiXCR, retaining productive beta sequences. Each CDR3 protein gets just one entry, which takes the most common genes and DNA from the rows behind it. None of the V and J calls come from the authors' own analysis; TCRdb made them. In all, the sample holds 300,000 to 400,000 distinct CDR3 sequences, and 25% to 30% of those were seen once. Roughly 14% of the sample belongs to the ten largest clones.

V and J are trimmed by 4 bases and 5 bases, and the gene matches miss 6 bases of the junction. The germline V gene specifies SGHTA as CDR1 and FQGTGA as CDR2. The CDR3 covers 14 residues, taking in both the cysteine and the phenylalanine. Kept here is only the CDR3 DNA, which spans 42 bases and is read in frame from base 1. The source material was PBMCs or a T cell subset sorted from them (not recorded which). Recombination linked TRBV7-3 to TRBJ2-3, with 7 junctional bases fitting TRBD2. The TCR originated in an adult woman who had mild COVID-19 (a few samples of this study predate the infection). The sample titles of this study are shuffled in the database, so cell type and time point are left out; the donor was told from shared clones. This receptor carries the CDR3 CASSSSGRGDTQYF. The bases read TGTGCCAGCAGCTCGTCGGGGAGGGGAGATACGCAGTATTTT.